A single sample gave rise to the 22 T cell receptor beta chains below, sequenced in a study of cytomegalovirus exposure and HLA in healthy donors (dated by TCRdb to about 2017). The library came from the immunoSEQ multiplex PCR assay. For the multiplex PCR, a mixture combining 60 forward primers for TCR Vbeta segments and 13 reverse primers for TCR Jbeta segments was used. TCRdb limited this immuneACCESS table to in-frame rearrangements with V and J called. A share of clones is missing; checked studies link under half to unresolved V genes, and the rest is unexplained. Across this sample there are 200,000 or so clones, with approximately 80% seen only once. The ten largest clones capture approximately 6% of the sample. Source material: PBMCs. These receptors originate from a woman aged 25 to 45 in good health and CMV-seropositive.

The CDR3 loop is CASSLWSSGRPIYNEQFF. CDR3 bases: TGTGCCAGCAGCTTGTGGTCTAGCGGGAGGCCGATCTACAATGAGCAGTTCTTC. V is TRBV7-2 and J is TRBJ2-1; 11 bases fit TRBD2. The CDR3 totals 18 residues. Germline V CDR1 and CDR2: SGHTA, FQGNSA. Losses at the gene ends were 3 bases for V and 3 bases for J; bases not matched to a gene: 10. Based on the CDR3 plus reference TRBV7-2 and TRBJ2-1, the full variable domain is GAGVSQSPSNKVTEKGKDVELRCDPISGHTALYWYRQSLGQGLEFLIYFQGNSAPDKSGLPSDRFSAERTGGSVSTLTIQRTQQEDSAVYLCASSLWSSGRPIYNEQFFGPGTRLTVL.

This clone showed up just a few times. The chain has TRBV4-2 and TRBJ2-1; 10 bases agree with TRBD2. J gave up 7 bases and V 4 bases, and 7 bases lay outside the gene matches. The CDR3 contains 15 residues. Per the germline V gene, CDR1 is LGHNA and CDR2 is YNFKEQ. DNA of the CDR3: TGTGCCAGCAGCCCTGTAGCGGGGGGTGAAAATGAGCAGTTCTTC. It encodes CASSPVAGGENEQFF.

The chain links TRBV6-5 to TRBJ2-5; 7 bases match TRBD2. The CDR3 totals 15 residues. Per germline, CDR1 MNHEY and CDR2 SVGAGI. V lost 6 bases to trimming and J lost 0 bases; unmatched junction nucleotides: 7. CDR3 nucleotide sequence: TGTGCCAGCAGGTCTAGCGGACCGTACCAAGAGACCCAGTACTTC. Its translation is CASRSSGPYQETQYF.

V is TRBV9 and J is TRBJ2-2, with 7 bases aligning to TRBD1. Germline CDR1 and CDR2: SGDLS and YYNGEE. The CDR3 contains 15 residues. Trimming at V came to 4 bases and at J to 7 bases, leaving 10 bases not matched to a gene. In nucleotides, the CDR3 is TGTGCCAGCAGCCCGTGGGACAGAATGGTCGGGGAGCTGTTTTTT. Translating gives CASSPWDRMVGELFF.

The V and J genes are TRBV11-2 and TRBJ1-2, with a weak D call TRBD1 (5 bases). Trimming took off 1 base at V and 6 bases at J, with 18 bases between the two ends. The CDR3 sequence is 16 residues long. Per the germline V gene, CDR1 is SGHAT and CDR2 is FQNNGV. The CDR3 loop reads CASSLVGGGGIHGYTF. CDR3 nucleotides: TGTGCCAGCAGCTTAGTCGGAGGCGGGGGAATTCATGGCTACACCTTC.

The chain employs TRBV9 and TRBJ1-2; tentatively, D is TRBD1 (5 bases). V lost 3 bases and J lost 3, with 9 bases in between. Germline V CDR1 and CDR2: SGDLS, YYNGEE. CDR3 size: 13 residues. In nucleotides, the CDR3 is TGTGCCAGCAGCGGACACAGGCACTATGGCTACACCTTC. Amino acids: CASSGHRHYGYTF. Complete variable domain (other parts from reference TRBV9 and TRBJ1-2): DSGVTQTPKHLITATGQRVTLRCSPRSGDLSVYWYQQSLDQGLQFLIQYYNGEERAKGNILERFSAQQFPDLHSELNLSSLELGDSALYFCASSGHRHYGYTFGSGTRLTVV.

V gene TRBV13 combines with J gene TRBJ2-3; 8 bases fit TRBD2. Germline values: CDR1 PRHDT, CDR2 FYEKMQ (reference sequence). V was clipped by 2 bases and J by 3 bases; unmatched bases: 4. This CDR3 is 15 amino acids long. CDR3 residues: CASSLRSGGTDTQYF. The CDR3, as DNA: TGTGCCAGCAGCTTAAGGAGCGGGGGTACAGATACGCAGTATTTT.

The chain carries TRBV27 and TRBJ2-5; unclear D gene. Germline V CDR1 and CDR2: MNHEY, SMNVEV (reference sequence). The CDR3 sequence is 11 residues long. V was shortened by 5 bases and J by 5 bases, with 6 bases between the two germline ends. The CDR3 reads CASSIGETQYF. In nucleotides, the CDR3 is TGTGCCAGCAGTATCGGTGAGACCCAGTACTTC.

The chain combines TRBV28 with TRBJ2-5; D may be TRBD2 (6 bases). CDR3 length: 14 residues. CDR1 is MDHEN and CDR2 is SYDVKM in the germline V gene. V lost 4 bases and J lost 4, with 13 bases in between. The CDR3 spells CASSSRGVPETQYF. The DNA of the CDR3 is TGTGCCAGCAGTTCGCGGGGAGTTCCAGAGACCCAGTACTTC. Filled out from reference TRBV28 and TRBJ2-5, the complete variable domain reads DVKVTQSSRYLVKRTGEKVFLECVQDMDHENMFWYRQDPGLGLRLIYFSYDVKMKEKGDIPEGYSVSREKKERFSLILESASTNQTSMYLCASSSRGVPETQYFGPGTRLLVL.

This clone was counted a few times. This chain links TRBV5-8 with TRBJ1-1; D unresolved. The ends were cut back, 2 bases at V and 11 bases at J, with 13 bases in the middle. The CDR3 length is 12 residues. Germline-derived CDR1 and CDR2 are SGHTS and YDEGEE. DNA for the CDR3: TGTGCCAGCAGCTTCGTAGAGGGTTGGGCTTTCTTT. Translating it yields CASSFVEGWAFF. The entire variable domain, with the rest obtained from reference TRBV5-8 and TRBJ1-1, is as follows: EAGVTQSPTHLIKTRGQQATLRCSPISGHTSVYWYQQALGLGLQFLLWYDEGEERNRGNFPPRFSGRQFPNYSSELNVNALELEDSALYLCASSFVEGWAFFGQGTRLTVV.

The chain uses TRBV2 and TRBJ1-1; no clear D. Germline CDR1 SNHLY, CDR2 FYNNEI. CDR3 length equals 11 residues. Trimming removed 10 bases from V and 0 bases from J, with 6 bases in between. The CDR3 DNA follows: TGTGCCACCTTTTTGAACACTGAAGCTTTCTTT. Translation: CATFLNTEAFF.

This clone has a single count. The V and J genes are TRBV6-5 and TRBJ2-3, with unresolved D. The V end was cut by 2 bases, the J end by 0 bases, with 9 bases between. The CDR3 is 15 amino acids. Germline V gene data show CDR1 as MNHEY and CDR2 as SVGAGI. This chain's CDR3 is CASSYTRPSTDTQYF. CDR3 coding DNA: TGTGCCAGCAGTTACACCAGGCCTAGCACAGATACGCAGTATTTT.

V usage is TRBV27 and J usage is TRBJ2-1; TRBD2 aligns across 8 bases. The V gene's germline CDR1 is MNHEY and CDR2 SMNVEV (reference sequence). The CDR3 is 14 residues long. V lost 5 bases and J lost 8; bases outside the gene matches: 8. This CDR3 reads CASSGLGLAYEQFF. Written as DNA, the CDR3 is TGTGCCAGCAGTGGGTTAGGACTAGCCTATGAGCAGTTCTTC.

This rearrangement joins TRBV14 to TRBJ2-5; weak D call: TRBD1 (6 bases). This CDR3 has 15 amino acids. Germline-derived CDR1 and CDR2 are SGHDN and FVKESK. The V and J ends lost 7 bases and 5 bases respectively, with 20 bases between them. The CDR3 protein is CASNSVQGRGETQYF. In nucleotides, the CDR3 is TGTGCCAGCAACTCTGTCCAGGGGCGCGGGGAGACCCAGTACTTC.

This chain links TRBV28 with TRBJ1-5; 10 nucleotides line up with TRBD1. Trimming took 7 bases from V and 5 from J; bases not matched to a gene: 8. The CDR3 totals 15 residues. Germline CDR1 reads MDHEN; CDR2 reads SYDVKM. This CDR3 is CASKSGTGDYQPQHF. DNA of the CDR3: TGTGCCAGCAAATCCGGGACAGGGGATTATCAGCCCCAGCATTTT.

The chain recombines TRBV5-6 with TRBJ2-1; TRBD2 agrees at 9 bases. Germline V CDR1 and CDR2: SGHDT, YYEEEE. Trimming at V came to 7 bases and at J to 4 bases, leaving 12 bases not matched to a gene. The CDR3 is 16 amino acids. CDR3 sequence: CASGPGSGRLYNEQFF. CDR3 nucleotide sequence: TGTGCCAGCGGCCCTGGGAGCGGGAGGCTATACAATGAGCAGTTCTTC.

The chain combines TRBV7-9 with TRBJ2-1; D is possibly TRBD2 (6 bases). The CDR3 is 14 amino acids. Germline CDR1 and CDR2: SEHNR and FQNEAQ (reference sequence). The V gene lost 3 bases and the J gene lost 8 bases, with 14 bases spanning the gap. In DNA form, the CDR3 reads TGTGCCAGCAGCTTTTCGAAGGAGGGGCATGAGCAGTTCTTC. Translated, it gives CASSFSKEGHEQFF.

This clone was counted a few times. CDR3 in DNA: TGTGCCAGCAGCTTAATAACACAGGGAGAGACTTTCTTT. This sequence encodes CASSLITQGETFF. The chain employs TRBV7-8 and TRBJ1-1, with D perhaps matching TRBD1 (6 bases). This CDR3 comprises 13 residues. V gave up 2 bases and J gave up 12 bases, with 16 bases separating them. Germline-derived CDR1 and CDR2 are SGHVS and FQNEAQ. Drawing the rest from reference TRBV7-8 and TRBJ1-1, the complete variable domain is GAGVSQSPRYKVAKRGQDVALRCDPISGHVSLFWYQQALGQGPEFLTYFQNEAQLDKSGLPSDRFFAERPEGSVSTLKIQRTQQEDSAVYLCASSLITQGETFFGQGTRLTVV.

This clone has more than one count but fewer than ten. The chain recombines TRBV11-3 with TRBJ2-1; TRBD1 might be the D (5 bases). Per the germline V gene, CDR1 is SGHNT and CDR2 is YENEEA. The CDR3 has 12 amino acids. V was shortened by 4 bases and J by 10 bases, with 11 bases between the two germline ends. CDR3 nucleotides: TGTGCCAGCAGCTCCGTTAGACAGGAGCAGTTCTTC. This encodes CASSSVRQEQFF.

The genes are TRBV13 and TRBJ2-4; no reliable D call. Per the germline V gene, CDR1 is PRHDT and CDR2 is FYEKMQ (reference sequence). V gave up 1 base and J gave up 0 bases, with 4 bases separating them. The CDR3 has 14 amino acids. The CDR3 nucleotides are TGTGCCAGCAGCTTAGCGGGAGCCAAAAACATTCAGTACTTC. This gives the protein CASSLAGAKNIQYF.

The chain combines TRBV29-1 with TRBJ2-3, with D maybe TRBD2 (7 bases). The CDR3 runs 12 residues. Germline-derived CDR1 and CDR2 are SQVTM and ANQGSEA. Trimming stripped 7 bases from V and 6 bases from J, with 14 bases between. Written as DNA, the CDR3 is TGCAGCGCTCGGGGGGCTCTGGATACGCAGTATTTT. Protein: CSARGALDTQYF.

This clone is a singleton in its sample. This chain links TRBV10-1 with TRBJ1-2; possible D gene TRBD1, 6 bases. The germline V gene encodes CDR1 WNHNN and CDR2 SYGVQD (reference sequence). This CDR3 is 13 amino acids long. Trimming stripped 2 bases from V and 5 bases from J, with 9 bases between. In DNA, the CDR3 is TGCGCCAGCAGTGAGGGACAGCCTTATGGCTACACCTTC. Its protein is CASSEGQPYGYTF.